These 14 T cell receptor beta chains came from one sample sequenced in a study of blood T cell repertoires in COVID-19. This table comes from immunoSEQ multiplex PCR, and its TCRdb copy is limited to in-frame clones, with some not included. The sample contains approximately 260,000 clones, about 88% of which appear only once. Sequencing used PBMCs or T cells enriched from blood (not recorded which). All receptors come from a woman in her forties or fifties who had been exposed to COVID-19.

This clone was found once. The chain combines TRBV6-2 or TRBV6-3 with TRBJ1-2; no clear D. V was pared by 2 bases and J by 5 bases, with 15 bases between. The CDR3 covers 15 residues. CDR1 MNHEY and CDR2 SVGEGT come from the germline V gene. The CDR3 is CASSYPPSSLYGYTF. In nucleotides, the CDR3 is TGTGCCAGCAGTTACCCCCCCAGTTCTCTTTATGGCTACACCTTC.

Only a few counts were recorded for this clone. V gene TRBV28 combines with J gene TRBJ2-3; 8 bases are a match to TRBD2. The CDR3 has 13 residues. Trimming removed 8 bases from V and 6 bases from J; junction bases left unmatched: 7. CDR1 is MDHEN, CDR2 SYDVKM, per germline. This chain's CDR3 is CASFSGATDTQYF. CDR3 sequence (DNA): TGTGCCAGCTTTAGCGGGGCTACGGATACGCAGTATTTT.

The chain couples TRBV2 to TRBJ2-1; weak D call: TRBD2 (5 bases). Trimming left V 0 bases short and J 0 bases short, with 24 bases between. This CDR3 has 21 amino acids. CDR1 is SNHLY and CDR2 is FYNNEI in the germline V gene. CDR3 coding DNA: TGTGCCAGCAGTGAAGCGCTTCGGGGTTTCTTGGGAGACCACTCCTACAATGAGCAGTTCTTC. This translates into CASSEALRGFLGDHSYNEQFF.

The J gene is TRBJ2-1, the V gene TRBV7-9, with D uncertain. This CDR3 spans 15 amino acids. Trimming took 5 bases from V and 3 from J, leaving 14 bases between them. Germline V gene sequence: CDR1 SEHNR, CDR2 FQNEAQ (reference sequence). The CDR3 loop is CASSMGETGYNEQFF. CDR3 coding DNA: TGTGCCAGCAGCATGGGTGAAACGGGCTACAATGAGCAGTTCTTC.

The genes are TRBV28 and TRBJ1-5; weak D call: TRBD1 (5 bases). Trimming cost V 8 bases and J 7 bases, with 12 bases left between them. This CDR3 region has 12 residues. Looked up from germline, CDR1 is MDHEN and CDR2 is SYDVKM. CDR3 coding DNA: TGTGCCAGCGCCGGGGGATCCCAGCCCCAGCATTTT. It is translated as CASAGGSQPQHF.

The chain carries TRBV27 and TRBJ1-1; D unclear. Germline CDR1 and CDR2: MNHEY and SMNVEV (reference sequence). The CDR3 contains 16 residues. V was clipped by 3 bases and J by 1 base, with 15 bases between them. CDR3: CASSFRGRPPNTEAFF. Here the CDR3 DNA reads TGTGCCAGCAGTTTTCGAGGCCGACCACCGAACACTGAAGCTTTCTTT.

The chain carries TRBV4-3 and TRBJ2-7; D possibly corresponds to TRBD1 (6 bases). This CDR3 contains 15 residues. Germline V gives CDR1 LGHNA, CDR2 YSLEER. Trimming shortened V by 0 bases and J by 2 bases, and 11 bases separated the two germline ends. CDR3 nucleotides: TGCGCCAGCAGCCAAGATTGGGGGCAAACCTACGAGCAGTACTTC. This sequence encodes CASSQDWGQTYEQYF.

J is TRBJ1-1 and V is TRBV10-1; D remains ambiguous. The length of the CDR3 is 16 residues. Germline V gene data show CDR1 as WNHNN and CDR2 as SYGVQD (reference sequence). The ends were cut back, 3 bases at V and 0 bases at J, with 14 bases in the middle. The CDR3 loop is CASSDRRSLMNTEAFF. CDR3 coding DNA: TGCGCCAGCAGTGACCGGCGGTCTTTAATGAACACTGAAGCTTTCTTT.

The CDR3, as DNA: TGTGCCACCCTCCCAGCAGGGTTGGACTATGGCTACACCTTC. This sequence encodes CATLPAGLDYGYTF. The chain uses TRBV2 and TRBJ1-2; the D gene is possibly TRBD1 (5 bases). Trimming shortened V by 10 bases and J by 3 bases, and 18 bases separated the two germline ends. Germline V gene lookup returns CDR1 SNHLY and CDR2 FYNNEI. The CDR3 has 14 amino acids.

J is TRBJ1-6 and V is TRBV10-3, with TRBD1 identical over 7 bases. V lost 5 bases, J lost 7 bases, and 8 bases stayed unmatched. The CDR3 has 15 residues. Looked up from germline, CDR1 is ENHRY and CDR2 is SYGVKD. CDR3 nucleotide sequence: TGTGCCATCAGTAGACAGGGAAAGGGGAATTCACCCCTCCACTTT. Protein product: CAISRQGKGNSPLHF.

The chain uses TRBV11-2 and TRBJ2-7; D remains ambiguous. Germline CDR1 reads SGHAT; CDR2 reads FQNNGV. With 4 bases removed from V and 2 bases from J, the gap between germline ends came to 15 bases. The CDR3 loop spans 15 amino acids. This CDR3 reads CASSSNSAPPYEQYF. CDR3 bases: TGTGCCAGCAGCTCAAACTCCGCACCCCCCTACGAGCAGTACTTC.

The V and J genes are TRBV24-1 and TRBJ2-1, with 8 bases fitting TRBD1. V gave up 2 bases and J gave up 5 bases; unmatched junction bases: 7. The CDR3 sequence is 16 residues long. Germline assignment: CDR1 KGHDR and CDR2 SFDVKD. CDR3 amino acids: CATSDYDRGPHNEQFF. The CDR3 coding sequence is TGTGCCACCAGTGATTACGACAGGGGCCCCCACAATGAGCAGTTCTTC.

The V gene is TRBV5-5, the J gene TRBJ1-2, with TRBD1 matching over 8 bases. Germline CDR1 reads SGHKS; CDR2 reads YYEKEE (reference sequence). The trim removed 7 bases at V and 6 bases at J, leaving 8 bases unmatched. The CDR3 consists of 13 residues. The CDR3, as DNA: TGTGCCAGCGCCTCAGGGGGCGCGGATGGCTACACCTTC. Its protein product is CASASGGADGYTF.

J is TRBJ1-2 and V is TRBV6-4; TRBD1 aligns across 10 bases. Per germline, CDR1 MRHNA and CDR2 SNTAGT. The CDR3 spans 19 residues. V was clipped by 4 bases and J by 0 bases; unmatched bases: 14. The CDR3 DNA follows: TGTGCCAGCAGTGGCGATACGGACAGGGGGTTAGCTGCTAACTATGGCTACACCTTC. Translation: CASSGDTDRGLAANYGYTF.